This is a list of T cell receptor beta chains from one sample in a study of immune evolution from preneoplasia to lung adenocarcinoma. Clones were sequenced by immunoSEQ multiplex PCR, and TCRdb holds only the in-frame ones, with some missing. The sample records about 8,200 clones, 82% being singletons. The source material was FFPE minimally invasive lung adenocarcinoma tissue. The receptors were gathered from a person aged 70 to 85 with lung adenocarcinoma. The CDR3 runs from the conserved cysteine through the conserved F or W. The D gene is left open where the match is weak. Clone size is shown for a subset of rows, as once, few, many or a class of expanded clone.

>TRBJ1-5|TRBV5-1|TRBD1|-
CASSPSPQGNQPQHF
TGCGCCAGCAGCCCGTCCCCACAGGGGAATCAGCCCCAGCATTTT
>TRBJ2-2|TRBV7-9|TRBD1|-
CASSSQGLTGELFF
TGTGCCAGCAGCTCACAGGGGCTCACCGGGGAGCTGTTTTTT
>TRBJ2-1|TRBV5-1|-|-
CASSLAGDSYNEQFF
TGCGCCAGCAGCTTGGCCGGGGACTCCTACAATGAGCAGTTCTTC
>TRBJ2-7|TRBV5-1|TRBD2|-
CASSLVGTSGRPYEQYF
TGCGCCAGCAGCTTGGTCGGGACTAGCGGGAGGCCATACGAGCAGTACTTC
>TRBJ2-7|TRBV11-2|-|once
CASSLVPGYEQYF
TGTGCCAGCAGCTTAGTGCCGGGCTACGAGCAGTACTTC
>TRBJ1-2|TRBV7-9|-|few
CASSFGPSGYTF
TGTGCCAGCAGCTTCGGACCTTCCGGCTACACCTTC
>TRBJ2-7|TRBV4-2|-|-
CASSQDLGGEYEQYF
TGTGCCAGCAGCCAAGACCTCGGAGGCGAGTACGAGCAGTACTTC
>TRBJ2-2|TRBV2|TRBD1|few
CASSPRDRVFPGELFF
TGTGCCAGCAGTCCTCGGGACAGGGTTTTCCCCGGGGAGCTGTTTTTT
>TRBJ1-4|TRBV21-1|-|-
CASSKRDTRYATNEKLFF
TGTGCCAGCAGCAAGCGGGACACCCGATATGCAACTAATGAAAAACTGTTTTTT
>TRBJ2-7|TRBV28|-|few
CASSLWTDSRGVIEQYF
TGTGCCAGCAGTTTATGGACAGACTCCCGGGGTGTGATAGAGCAGTACTTC
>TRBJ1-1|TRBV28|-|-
CASQTSGRTATEAFF
TGTGCCAGCCAAACCTCCGGACGGACGGCCACTGAAGCTTTCTTT
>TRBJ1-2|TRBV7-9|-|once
CASSSRTAIRRTF
TGTGCCAGCAGCTCGCGGACAGCCATACGGCGCACCTTC
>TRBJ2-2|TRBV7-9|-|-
CARSNSGELFF
TGTGCCAGATCAAACTCCGGGGAGCTGTTTTTT
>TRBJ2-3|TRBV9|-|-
CASSVRTGGSSTDTQYF
TGTGCCAGCAGCGTAAGAACAGGCGGTTCTAGCACAGATACGCAGTATTTT
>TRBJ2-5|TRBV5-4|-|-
CASSLDQGRQETQYF
TGTGCCAGCAGCTTGGATCAGGGAAGGCAAGAGACCCAGTACTTC
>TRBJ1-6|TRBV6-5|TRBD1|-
CASRKQGSNSPLHF
TGTGCCAGCAGGAAACAGGGGTCCAATTCACCCCTCCACTTT
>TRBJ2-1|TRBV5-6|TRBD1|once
CASRRTGYSDEQFF
TGTGCCAGCAGGCGGACAGGGTATAGCGATGAGCAGTTCTTC
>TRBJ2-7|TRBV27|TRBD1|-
CASSWIGTGGIEQYF
TGTGCCAGCAGCTGGATCGGGACAGGGGGCATCGAGCAGTACTTC
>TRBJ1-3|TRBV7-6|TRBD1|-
CASSPTGVGNTIYF
TGTGCCAGCAGCCCCACAGGGGTCGGAAACACCATATATTTT
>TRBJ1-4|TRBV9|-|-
CASSVEERQRNEKLFF
TGTGCCAGCAGCGTAGAGGAGAGACAGCGAAATGAAAAACTGTTTTTT
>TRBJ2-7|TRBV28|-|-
CASSLFGKASYEQYF
TGTGCCAGCAGTTTATTCGGGAAAGCCTCCTACGAGCAGTACTTC
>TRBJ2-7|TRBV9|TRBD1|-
CASSWDSSYEQYF
TGTGCCAGCAGCTGGGACAGTTCCTACGAGCAGTACTTC
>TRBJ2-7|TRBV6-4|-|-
CASRPDRSRNEQYF
TGTGCCAGCAGGCCGGATAGGAGCAGAAACGAGCAGTACTTC
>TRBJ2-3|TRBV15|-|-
CATSRAAVSTDTQYF
TGTGCCACCAGCAGAGCGGCAGTTAGCACAGATACGCAGTATTTT
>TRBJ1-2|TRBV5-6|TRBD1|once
CASRGQGGWSYGYTF
TGTGCCAGCAGGGGACAGGGGGGATGGAGCTATGGCTACACCTTC
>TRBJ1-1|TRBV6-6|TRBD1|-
CASRPQGDPEAFF
TGTGCCAGCAGACCACAGGGGGATCCTGAAGCTTTCTTT
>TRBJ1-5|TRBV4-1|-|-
CASSETANQPQHF
TGCGCCAGCAGCGAGACAGCAAATCAGCCCCAGCATTTT
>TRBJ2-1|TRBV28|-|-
CASSYYHGGRGNEQFF
TGTGCCAGCAGTTACTACCACGGGGGGCGCGGGAATGAGCAGTTCTTC
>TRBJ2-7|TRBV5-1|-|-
CASRERAGEVEQYF
TGCGCCAGCAGGGAGCGGGCTGGGGAGGTCGAGCAGTACTTC
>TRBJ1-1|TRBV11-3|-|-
CASSSGGTRNTEAFF
TGTGCCAGCAGCTCGGGGGGGACAAGGAACACTGAAGCTTTCTTT
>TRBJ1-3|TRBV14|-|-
CASSQDSLGHTIYF
TGTGCCAGCAGCCAAGATAGTTTGGGGCACACCATATATTTT
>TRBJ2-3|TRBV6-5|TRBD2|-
CASRAGDSTDTQYF
TGTGCCAGCCGAGCGGGAGACAGCACAGATACGCAGTATTTT
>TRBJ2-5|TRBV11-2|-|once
CASSPALGQGRETQYF
TGTGCCAGCAGCCCAGCACTGGGGCAGGGAAGAGAGACCCAGTACTTC
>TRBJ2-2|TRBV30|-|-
CAWSVAGELFF
TGTGCCTGGAGTGTAGCCGGGGAGCTGTTTTTT
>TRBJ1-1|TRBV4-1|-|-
CASSHPFRGLDAFF
TGCGCCAGCAGCCACCCTTTCAGGGGCTTGGACGCTTTCTTT
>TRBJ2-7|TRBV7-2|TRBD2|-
CASSFPLAGGGSEQYF
TGTGCCAGCAGCTTCCCCCTAGCGGGGGGGGGAAGCGAGCAGTACTTC
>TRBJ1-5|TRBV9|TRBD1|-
CASSPDRNNQPQHF
TGTGCCAGCAGCCCGGACAGGAACAATCAGCCCCAGCATTTT
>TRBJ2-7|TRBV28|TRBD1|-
CAHTGTASEQYF
TGTGCCCATACCGGGACAGCGAGCGAGCAGTACTTC
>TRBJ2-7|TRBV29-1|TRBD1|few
CSAGTAPSYEQYF
TGCAGCGCCGGGACAGCTCCCTCCTACGAGCAGTACTTC
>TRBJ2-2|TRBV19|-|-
CASSAAGVNTGELFF
TGTGCCAGTAGTGCAGCAGGGGTGAACACCGGGGAGCTGTTTTTT
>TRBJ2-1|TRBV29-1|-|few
CSVSRVLTYNEQFF
TGCAGCGTTAGCAGAGTACTCACTTACAATGAGCAGTTCTTC
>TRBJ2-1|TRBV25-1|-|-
CASGGGTESYNEQFF
TGTGCCAGCGGGGGGGGGACAGAATCCTACAATGAGCAGTTCTTC
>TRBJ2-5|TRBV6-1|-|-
CASSDGGGAKETQYF
TGTGCCAGCAGTGATGGAGGGGGTGCGAAAGAGACCCAGTACTTC
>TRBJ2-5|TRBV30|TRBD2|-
CAWSGGLAGGRGETQYF
TGTGCCTGGAGTGGGGGACTAGCGGGAGGCCGAGGAGAGACCCAGTACTTC
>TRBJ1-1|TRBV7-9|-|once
CASSLQTGLLTEAFF
TGTGCCAGCAGCCTCCAAACGGGACTCCTCACTGAAGCTTTCTTT
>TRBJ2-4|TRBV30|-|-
CAWGWGDGHIQYF
TGTGCCTGGGGATGGGGGGACGGACACATTCAGTACTTC
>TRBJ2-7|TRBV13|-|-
CASSAREPSQSHEQYF
TGTGCCAGCAGCGCCCGGGAGCCAAGCCAATCTCACGAGCAGTACTTC
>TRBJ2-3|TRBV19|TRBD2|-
CASSIVIAGGTDTQYF
TGTGCCAGTAGTATAGTAATAGCGGGAGGTACAGATACGCAGTATTTT
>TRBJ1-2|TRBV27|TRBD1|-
CASSTQGANYGYTF
TGTGCCAGCAGTACGCAGGGGGCTAACTATGGCTACACCTTC
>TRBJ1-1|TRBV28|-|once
CASRLRGGRYTEAFF
TGTGCCAGCAGGCTCCGGGGGGGAAGGTACACTGAAGCTTTCTTT
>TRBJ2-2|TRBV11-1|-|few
CASSSPRGGRNTGELFF
TGTGCCAGCAGCTCGCCCCGCGGAGGTCGCAACACCGGGGAGCTGTTTTTT
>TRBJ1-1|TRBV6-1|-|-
CASSEWGEDIEAFF
TGTGCCAGCAGTGAGTGGGGGGAGGACATTGAAGCTTTCTTT
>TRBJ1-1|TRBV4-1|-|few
CASSQDPANTEAFF
TGCGCCAGCAGCCAAGACCCGGCGAACACTGAAGCTTTCTTT
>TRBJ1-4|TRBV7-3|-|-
CASSQGAGTNEKLFF
TGTGCCAGCAGCCAAGGGGCAGGGACTAATGAAAAACTGTTTTTT
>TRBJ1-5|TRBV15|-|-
CATSRDSALLRGQPQHF
TGTGCCACCAGCAGAGATTCTGCCCTACTGAGGGGTCAGCCCCAGCATTTT
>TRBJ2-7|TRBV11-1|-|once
CASSSGTAKGTSSYEQYF
TGTGCCAGCAGCTCGGGGACAGCAAAGGGGACTAGCTCCTACGAGCAGTACTTC
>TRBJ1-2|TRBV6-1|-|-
CASSSGITNYGYTF
TGTGCCAGCAGTTCGGGCATCACCAACTATGGCTACACCTTC
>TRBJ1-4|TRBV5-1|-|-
CASSSNTGATNEKLFF
TGCGCCAGCAGTTCCAACACAGGTGCAACTAATGAAAAACTGTTTTTT